The present entry profiles one T cell receptor (beta chain) with its context. No cognate antigen has been identified for it. Throughout, gene names and germline sequences are given for the mouse. The CDR3 is cut off 1 residue early in the read; its end comes from the germline J gene. The sample's time point label, in plain terms: mouse harvest day 7 after allogeneic transplant. Each mouse graft, delivered by tail vein injection, combined 10^6 splenic CD5+ T cells with 10^7 T-cell-depleted bone marrow cells. To model GVHD in mice, a major MHC-mismatch B6 (H2b) into BALB/c (H2d) model was used, and tissues were profiled at day 7 or 14. Mouse tissues and retro-orbital blood were harvested on day 7 or 14 post-transplant using separate sterile tools per animal; livers were flushed beforehand. Before genomic DNA isolation with the DNeasy Blood & Tissue Kit, mouse tissues were minced using razor blades in buffered saline.

These data originate in a study of tissue T cells after allogeneic stem cell transplantation (dated by TCRdb to the early 2020s). For context, the study as a whole: TCR beta repertoires were profiled across many tissues obtained from research autopsies of patients with and without GVHD, as well as in mouse models of GVHD. The human arm was a prospective observational study without blinding or randomization. General conclusions and limits of the study: Which tissue TCRs were alloreactive or antigen-specific was not determined in the study, and some of the clones might have been host cells that persisted. In both patients and mice, T cells from blood and spleen covered only a limited part of the TCR repertoire found in tissues. Not many T cell clones showed up in more than one patient, yet clustering based on motifs uncovered repertoire signatures that were shared across patients in a tissue-specific way. Within patients, how anatomically similar tissues were was a major factor shaping TCR repertoire composition, regardless of disease or transplant status. Sampling depth was acknowledged as a limitation, and the patient cohort was both small and clinically heterogeneous.

Library preparation employed the immunoSEQ multiplex PCR assay. Adaptive Biotechnologies performed the TCRbeta CDR3 sequencing at survey depth and reported CDR3 sequences, V/J genes, productive frequency and template counts. Amplification of TCR beta CDR3 regions started from genomic DNA instead of RNA. In the source study's methods: Pairwise repertoire overlap between tissues was quantified with Jensen-Shannon divergence, where 1 means complete divergence and 0 identical. Tissues were grouped by single-linkage agglomerative hierarchical clustering of pairwise JSD values, and the clustering results were shown as dendrograms. GLIPH2 was applied to all patient samples using simulation_depth 1000, kmer_min_depth 3, and cdr3_length_cutoff 8, and only groups with more than two unique CDR3s were retained. A standardized tissue-overlap score was generated by extrapolating Jaccard GLIPH-group overlap across patients to a standard repertoire size of 1000 clones. Linear mixed-effect models, with tissue included as a fixed effect and individual included as a random effect, were used to assess associations of diversity with clinical or experimental variables. Drawn from immuneACCESS, this table holds only the in-frame rearrangements with V and J called that TCRdb kept. Clones are partly lost; checked studies trace under half to an unresolved V gene and leave the rest unexplained. D and trimming come from the DNA, and the V and J calls and clone size come from that table. The sample yields about 10,000 clones; about 47% were counted once. Clones ranked in the top ten supply around 7.1% of the sample.

The CDR3 contains 14 residues, cysteine and phenylalanine counted. The DNA has 39 bases, all within the CDR3, and is read from base 1. The germline V gene (reference sequence) gives CDR1 as SNHLY and CDR2 as FYNGKV. V trim: 5 bases; J trim: 5 bases; unmatched bases: 7. This clonotype was obtained from a female BALB/c mouse given C57BL/6 T cells with graft-versus-host disease after an allogeneic hematopoietic cell transplant. The chain is assembled from TRBV3 and TRBJ2-5; 7 bases in between match TRBD1. The specimen sequenced was gut tissue. Partial CDR3 DNA: TGTGCCAGCAGCCCACAGGGGAAGAGAGACACCCAGTAC. Its amino acids are CASSPQGKRDTQY. The full CDR3 reads CASSPQGKRDTQYF.